This passage covers 6 T cell receptor beta chains from one sample sequenced in a study of T cell responses to AZD1222 COVID-19 vaccine. TCRdb's copy holds only in-frame clones and misses some; the assay was immunoSEQ multiplex PCR. The repertoire includes 90,000 to 120,000 clones, about 89% of them detected once, and roughly a sixth sits in the top ten. The sequences come from peripheral blood, collected on day 0 of AZD1222 vaccination. Receptors originate from an adult in good health.

The chain links TRBV12-3 or TRBV12-4 to TRBJ1-1; TRBD1 matches 7 bases. V dropped 5 bases and J dropped 11; count of bases not matched to a gene: 5. This CDR3 contains 11 residues. The CDR3 bases are TGTGCCAGCAGTCTTCGACAGGGCGCTTTCTTT. Its translation is CASSLRQGAFF.

This rearrangement joins TRBV27 to TRBJ2-7; D is perhaps TRBD1 or TRBD2 (5 bases each). CDR3 length: 15 residues. Trimming cost V 1 base and J 4 bases, with 14 bases left between them. Germline assignment: CDR1 MNHEY and CDR2 SMNVEV (reference sequence). The CDR3 nucleotides are TGTGCCAGCAGTTTATTTGGGGGAAAGGGGTACGAGCAGTACTTC. This codes for CASSLFGGKGYEQYF.

This sequence joins TRBV3-1 (or the pseudogene TRBV3-2) and TRBJ2-1; tentatively, D is TRBD1 (6 bases). There are 15 residues in the CDR3. The V gene's germline CDR1 is LGHDT and CDR2 YNNKEL (reference sequence). V was clipped by 5 bases and J by 4 bases, with 15 bases between them. CDR3 sequence: CASSRGQSDYNEQFF. As DNA, the CDR3 is TGTGCCAGCAGCAGGGGACAATCCGATTACAATGAGCAGTTCTTC.

The chain links TRBV5-1 to TRBJ1-4; D possibly corresponds to TRBD1 (5 bases). Germline V gene data show CDR1 as SGHRS and CDR2 as YFSETQ. CDR3 size: 15 residues. Trimming shortened V by 2 bases and J by 0 bases, and 8 bases separated the two germline ends. This CDR3 is CASSFGTTTNEKLFF. DNA of the CDR3: TGCGCCAGCAGCTTTGGGACTACAACTAATGAAAAACTGTTTTTT.

The chain links TRBV5-1 to TRBJ2-1, with 7 bases that match TRBD2. Per germline, CDR1 SGHRS and CDR2 YFSETQ. Trimming cost V 2 bases and J 5 bases; bases outside gene matches: 13. The CDR3 runs 17 residues. CDR3 in amino acids: CASSLFSAGAENNEQFF. In DNA form, the CDR3 reads TGCGCCAGCAGCTTATTTTCGGCGGGAGCTGAAAACAATGAGCAGTTCTTC. Supplemented by reference TRBV5-1 and TRBJ2-1, the full variable domain reads KAGVTQTPRYLIKTRGQQVTLSCSPISGHRSVSWYQQTPGQGLQFLFEYFSETQRNKGNFPGRFSGRQFSNSRSEMNVSTLELGDSALYLCASSLFSAGAENNEQFFGPGTRLTVL.

The chain couples TRBV7-9 to TRBJ1-1; 7 bases are a match to TRBD1. CDR3 length: 19 residues. The V segment lost 1 base and the J segment 0 bases; nucleotides outside the gene matches: 14. Germline V lookup: CDR1 SEHNR, CDR2 FQNEAQ (reference sequence). The DNA for the CDR3 is TGTGCCAGCAGCTTAGGGGGCATTAGGCCAGGGGGATTGAACACTGAAGCTTTCTTT. Protein sequence: CASSLGGIRPGGLNTEAFF.